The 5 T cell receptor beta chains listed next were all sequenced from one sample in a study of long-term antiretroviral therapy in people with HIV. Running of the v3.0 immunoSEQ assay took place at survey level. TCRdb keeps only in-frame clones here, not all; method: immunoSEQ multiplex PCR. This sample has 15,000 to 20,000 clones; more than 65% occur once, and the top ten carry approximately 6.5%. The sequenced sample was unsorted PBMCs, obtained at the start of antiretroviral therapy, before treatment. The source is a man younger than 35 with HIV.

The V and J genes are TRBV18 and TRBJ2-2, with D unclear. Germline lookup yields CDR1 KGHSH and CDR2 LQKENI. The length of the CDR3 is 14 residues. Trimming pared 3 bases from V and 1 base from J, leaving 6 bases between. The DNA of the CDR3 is TGTGCCAGCTCACCTAGAGGGAACACCGGGGAGCTGTTTTTT. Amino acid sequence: CASSPRGNTGELFF.

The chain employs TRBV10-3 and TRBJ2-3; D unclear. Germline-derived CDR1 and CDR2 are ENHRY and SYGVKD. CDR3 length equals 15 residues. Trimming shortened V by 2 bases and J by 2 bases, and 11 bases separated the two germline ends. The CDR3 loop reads CAISENVGSTDTQYF. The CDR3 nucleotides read TGTGCCATCAGTGAGAACGTAGGGTCCACAGATACGCAGTATTTT.

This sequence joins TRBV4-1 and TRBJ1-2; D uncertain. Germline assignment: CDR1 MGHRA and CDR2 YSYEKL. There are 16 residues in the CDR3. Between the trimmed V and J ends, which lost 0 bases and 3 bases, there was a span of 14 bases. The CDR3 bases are TGCGCCAGCAGCCAAGATAAGTCCTCCAACTACTATGGCTACACCTTC. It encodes CASSQDKSSNYYGYTF.

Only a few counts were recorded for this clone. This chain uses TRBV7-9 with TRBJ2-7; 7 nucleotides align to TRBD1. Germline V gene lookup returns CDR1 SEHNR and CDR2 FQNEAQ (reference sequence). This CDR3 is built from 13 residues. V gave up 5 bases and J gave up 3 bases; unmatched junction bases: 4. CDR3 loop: CASSPGDSYEQYF. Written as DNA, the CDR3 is TGTGCCAGCAGCCCAGGGGACAGCTACGAGCAGTACTTC.

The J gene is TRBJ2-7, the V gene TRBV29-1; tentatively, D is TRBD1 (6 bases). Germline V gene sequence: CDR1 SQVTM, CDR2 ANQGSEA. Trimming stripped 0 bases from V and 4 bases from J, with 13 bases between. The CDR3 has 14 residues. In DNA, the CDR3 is TGCAGCGTTGAAGATGAGGCAGGGGTGTACGAGCAGTACTTC. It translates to CSVEDEAGVYEQYF.